Below are 13 T cell receptor beta chains sequenced from a single sample in a study of blood T cell repertoires in COVID-19. TCRdb keeps only in-frame clones here, not all; method: immunoSEQ multiplex PCR. The sample lists roughly 200,000 clones, around 85% occurring once. Sequenced sample: PBMCs or T cells enriched from blood (not recorded which). Receptor source: a middle-aged man who had recovered from COVID-19.

This chain links TRBV2 with TRBJ1-5; TRBD1 agrees at 8 bases. V was clipped by 3 bases and J by 0 bases; unmatched bases: 1. The CDR3 runs to 15 residues. Germline loops: CDR1 SNHLY, CDR2 FYNNEI. The CDR3 DNA is TGTGCCAGCAGTGAGGGACAGGATAGCAATCAGCCCCAGCATTTT. Its protein is CASSEGQDSNQPQHF.

CDR3 in DNA: TGCAGTGGGTGTGAGGGTGCGGCTTTCTTT. Its translation is CSGCEGAAFF. This chain uses TRBV20-1 with TRBJ1-1, with D hard to call. This CDR3 comprises 10 residues. In germline, CDR1 is DFQATT, CDR2 SNEGSKA (reference sequence). V dropped 7 bases and J dropped 11 bases, with 14 bases sitting between them.

V gene TRBV19 combines with J gene TRBJ2-7; TRBD1 is a possible D gene (5 bases). Germline CDR1 reads LNHDA; CDR2 reads SQIVND (reference sequence). The CDR3 extends over 14 amino acids. V was pared by 5 bases and J by 6 bases, with 17 bases between. The CDR3 nucleotides are TGTGCCAGTAGTGGGGCAGGGCTGCTGGGCGAGCAGTACTTC. Translating gives CASSGAGLLGEQYF. The full variable domain, completed using reference TRBV19 and TRBJ2-7, is DGGITQSPKYLFRKEGQNVTLSCEQNLNHDAMYWYRQDPGQGLRLIYYSQIVNDFQKGDIAEGYSVSREKKESFPLTVTSAQKNPTAFYLCASSGAGLLGEQYFGPGTRLTVT.

The rearrangement links TRBV24-1 to TRBJ2-7, with a possible D match to TRBD1 (5 bases). Trimming stripped 4 bases from V and 2 bases from J, with 8 bases between. Germline CDR1 reads KGHDR; CDR2 reads SFDVKD. The CDR3 loop spans 13 amino acids. The CDR3 protein is CATSDPGTYEQYF. Here the CDR3 DNA reads TGTGCCACCAGTGACCCAGGGACCTACGAGCAGTACTTC.

The chain combines TRBV11-3 with TRBJ1-5; possibly TRBD1 for D (6 bases). V was pared by 4 bases and J by 0 bases, with 13 bases between. CDR1 SGHNT and CDR2 YENEEA come from the germline V gene. CDR3 size: 16 residues. The CDR3 DNA sequence: TGTGCCAGCAGCTCCCGGACAGAATATAGCAATCAGCCCCAGCATTTT. This translates into CASSSRTEYSNQPQHF.

The CDR3 reads CASSPAGAGESYEQYF. CDR3 in DNA: TGTGCCAGCAGCCCGGCCGGAGCGGGGGAGTCCTACGAGCAGTACTTC. The chain uses TRBV5-6 and TRBJ2-7, with 8 bases matching TRBD2. The germline CDR1 and CDR2 sequences are SGHDT and YYEEEE. J was trimmed by 1 base and V by 4 bases; bases with no gene match: 10. The CDR3 is 16 residues long. The full variable domain, in which reference TRBV5-6 and TRBJ2-7 provide the parts outside the CDR3, is DAGVTQSPTHLIKTRGQQVTLRCSPKSGHDTVSWYQQALGQGPQFIFQYYEEEERQRGNFPDRFSGHQFPNYSSELNVNALLLGDSALYLCASSPAGAGESYEQYFGPGTRLTVT.

This clone was counted a few times. This chain connects TRBV24-1 to TRBJ2-7; 8 bases fit TRBD1. Germline assignment: CDR1 KGHDR and CDR2 SFDVKD. After removal of 6 bases from V and 6 bases from J, the junction contained 6 bases not matched to a gene. This CDR3 has 13 amino acids. The CDR3 region is CATSRQGYSEQYF. In DNA, the CDR3 is TGTGCCACCAGTCGACAGGGGTACAGCGAGCAGTACTTC.

The chain is built from TRBV6-5 and TRBJ1-2; unclear D gene. V was cut by 4 bases and J by 8 bases, with 14 bases left in between. The CDR3 is 13 amino acids. CDR1 is MNHEY, CDR2 SVGAGI, per germline. The CDR3 region is CASSLSMANGYTF. Here the CDR3 DNA reads TGTGCCAGCAGTTTAAGTATGGCCAACGGCTACACCTTC.

This chain connects TRBV7-2 to TRBJ1-5; D is uncertain. The CDR3 runs to 15 residues. Germline V lookup: CDR1 SGHTA, CDR2 FQGNSA. V was shortened by 5 bases and J by 3 bases, with 14 bases between the two germline ends. DNA of the CDR3: TGTGCCAGCAGCCCCACGTCCAGGAACAATCAGCCCCAGCATTTT. It codes for CASSPTSRNNQPQHF.

The CDR3 loop is CASSQAVFTSGNNEQFF. In DNA form, the CDR3 reads TGCGCCAGCAGCCAAGCAGTTTTTACGTCGGGGAACAATGAGCAGTTCTTC. This chain uses TRBV4-3 with TRBJ2-1; D possibly corresponds to TRBD2 (5 bases). The CDR3 consists of 17 residues. Trimming cost V 1 base and J 5 bases, with 18 bases left between them. CDR1 LGHNA and CDR2 YSLEER come from the germline V gene.

The chain joins TRBV21-1 to TRBJ1-2; the table gives TRBD1 as D, unverified against the DNA. TRBV21-1 is a listed pseudogene. CDR3 length: 16 amino acids. The CDR3 reads CASSNCTGGAGYGYTF. CDR3 bases: TGTGCCAGCAGCAATTGCACAGGGGGCGCCGGCTATGGCTACACCTTC.

This chain connects TRBV2 to TRBJ2-2; tentatively, D is TRBD1 (5 bases). From germline, CDR1 is SNHLY and CDR2 FYNNEI. V gave up 3 bases and J gave up 5 bases, with 7 bases separating them. There are 13 residues in the CDR3. The CDR3 DNA reads TGTGCCAGCAGTGAGGGGCGTACCGGGGAGCTGTTTTTT. Translating it yields CASSEGRTGELFF.

The chain links TRBV5-1 to TRBJ2-3; 9 bases agree with TRBD2. This CDR3 is built from 13 residues. Germline CDR1 is SGHRS and CDR2 is YFSETQ. The V gene end was trimmed by 3 bases and the J gene end by 14 bases; junction bases not matched to a gene: 10. CDR3 sequence (DNA): TGCGCCAGCAGCTCTAGCGGGACCCAAAGTCCGTATTTT. Residues: CASSSSGTQSPYF.